The sequence of this TCR beta chain was determined in a study of blood T cell repertoires in COVID-19. The assay was immunoSEQ multiplex PCR, and TCRdb's table has in-frame clones only and misses some. This table holds tens of thousands of clones, 65% to 85% found once. Trimming shortened V by 7 bases and J by 2 bases, and 18 bases separated the two germline ends. The CDR3 length is 16 residues. The germline gives CDR1 LNHDA, CDR2 SQIVND (reference sequence). The receptor's source is a man aged 60-69 years with COVID-19, enrolled during active disease. Specimen: peripheral blood. The chain links TRBV19 to TRBJ2-1, with D possibly matching TRBD1 (6 bases). The CDR3 here is CASKGGHYRAYNEQFF. The CDR3 nucleotides read TGTGCCAGTAAAGGGGGACATTATCGGGCCTACAATGAGCAGTTCTTC.